This note documents a single T cell receptor (beta chain) sequence. This entry is derived from a study of blood T cell repertoires in COVID-19. Turning to the study itself: Italy, Spain and the United States were the sources of the convalescent and acute COVID-19 samples.

Using immunoSEQ multiplex PCR, the repertoire was profiled, and TCRdb retains in-frame clones only, with some absent. The data hold some 14,000 clones, with more than 85% observed a single time. CDR3 length equals 14 residues. Looked up from germline, CDR1 is SGHNT and CDR2 is YYREEE (reference sequence). Between the trimmed V and J ends, which lost 0 bases and 10 bases, there was a span of 14 bases. This chain joins TRBV5-4 and TRBJ2-1; D possibly corresponds to TRBD2 (5 bases). This TCR derives from a man aged 60 to 69 with acute or convalescent COVID-19. The specimen was peripheral blood. The CDR3 sequence: CASSLGVASGEQFF. CDR3 nucleotide sequence: TGTGCCAGCAGCTTGGGAGTAGCGTCGGGAGAGCAGTTCTTC.